Listed below are T cell receptor beta chains from one sample, sequenced in a study of CD8 T cells in Susac syndrome. TCRdb re-called the immunoSEQ multiplex PCR reads with MiXCR, one entry per CDR3 protein. This table has about 130,000 distinct CDR3 sequences, roughly 80% appearing once. The sample was CD8+ T cells from PBMCs. All receptors derive from a human donor with multiple sclerosis. CDR3s include the opening cysteine and the closing phenylalanine or tryptophan. The D gene is left open where the match is weak. The listing skips clone size in some rows; elsewhere it reads once, few, many or a size class.

abundance	v_gene	j_gene	d_gene	CDR3aa	CDR3nt
-	TRBV3-1	TRBJ1-3	-	CASSQEFPYSGNTIYF	TGTGCCAGCAGCCAAGAATTCCCATACTCTGGAAACACCATATATTTT
-	TRBV11-2	TRBJ2-1	-	CASSQPLGSYNEQFF	TGTGCCAGCAGCCAACCACTAGGATCCTACAATGAGCAGTTCTTC
-	TRBV6-2/TRBV6-3	TRBJ1-4	-	CASSKTGQINEKLFF	TGTGCCAGCAGTAAAACCGGACAGATAAATGAAAAACTGTTTTTT
-	TRBV6-6	TRBJ2-1	TRBD1	CASSGGTGVINEQFF	TGTGCCAGCAGTGGCGGGACAGGGGTTATCAATGAGCAGTTCTTC
-	TRBV30	TRBJ1-1	-	CAWSVRVGTEAFF	TGTGCCTGGAGTGTGAGGGTCGGGACTGAAGCTTTCTTT
-	TRBV30	TRBJ1-3	-	CAWCIDLSNTIYF	TGTGCCTGGTGTATCGACCTCTCAAACACCATATATTTT
-	TRBV28	TRBJ1-5	-	CASSPVEANQPQHF	TGTGCCAGCTCTCCCGTTGAGGCCAATCAGCCCCAGCATTTT
few	TRBV6-5	TRBJ2-1	-	CASSKGGEYNEQFF	TGTGCCAGCAGTAAAGGCGGAGAGTACAATGAGCAGTTCTTC
-	TRBV19	TRBJ1-1	-	CASRGAEAFF	TGTGCCAGTAGGGGTGCTGAAGCTTTCTTT
-	TRBV28	TRBJ2-7	-	CASSLERRDDEQYF	TGTGCCAGCAGTTTAGAGCGCAGGGACGACGAGCAGTACTTC
-	TRBV2	TRBJ2-1	-	CASSENEQFF	TGTGCCAGCAGTGAAAATGAGCAGTTCTTC
-	TRBV9	TRBJ2-3	TRBD2	CASSVGPSGGADTQYF	TGTGCCAGCAGCGTAGGACCTAGCGGGGGTGCAGATACGCAGTATTTT
-	TRBV5-6	TRBJ1-5	TRBD1	CASSYGQGWQPQHF	TGTGCCAGCAGCTACGGACAGGGATGGCAGCCCCAGCATTTT
-	TRBV3-1	TRBJ1-1	-	CASSQEGGGYTEAFF	TGTGCCAGCAGCCAAGAAGGGGGAGGGTACACTGAAGCTTTCTTT
few	TRBV6-1	TRBJ1-4	TRBD1	CASSISGGANEKLFF	TGTGCCAGTAGTATCTCAGGGGGGGCTAATGAAAAACTGTTTTTT
-	TRBV19	TRBJ1-1	-	CASSITGEAFF	TGTGCCAGTAGTATTACAGGTGAAGCTTTCTTT
few	TRBV13	TRBJ2-3	-	CASSPEGGTDTQYF	TGTGCCAGCAGCCCCGAGGGGGGCACAGATACGCAGTATTTT
-	TRBV13	TRBJ2-3	-	CASSSESTDTQYF	TGTGCCAGCAGCTCAGAGTCCACAGATACGCAGTATTTT
-	TRBV11-2	TRBJ1-1	TRBD1	CASSLDPPGQGTEAFF	TGTGCCAGCAGCTTAGATCCTCCGGGACAGGGGACTGAAGCTTTCTTT
-	TRBV5-4	TRBJ2-2	TRBD1	CAGRQGNTGELFF	TGTGCCGGAAGACAGGGTAACACCGGGGAGCTGTTTTTT
-	TRBV4-1	TRBJ1-5	-	CASSPEENSNQPQHF	TGCGCCAGCAGCCCAGAAGAGAATAGCAATCAGCCCCAGCATTTT
-	TRBV11-2	TRBJ2-7	TRBD1	CASSLVRGHGEQYF	TGTGCCAGCAGCTTAGTCAGGGGGCACGGCGAGCAGTACTTC
-	TRBV28	TRBJ2-1	TRBD1	CASKTDREAYNEQFF	TGTGCCAGCAAGACCGACAGGGAAGCCTACAATGAGCAGTTCTTC
-	TRBV2	TRBJ2-1	-	CASSSGARVYNEQFF	TGTGCCAGCAGTTCAGGGGCGAGGGTCTACAATGAGCAGTTCTTC
-	TRBV4-1	TRBJ2-1	TRBD1	CASRPSDRVGDNEQFF	TGCGCCAGCAGGCCCTCGGACAGGGTCGGGGACAATGAGCAGTTCTTC
few	TRBV4-3	TRBJ2-3	-	CASSQGGDVTDTQYF	TGCGCCAGCAGCCAGGGGGGCGACGTGACAGATACGCAGTATTTT
-	TRBV19	TRBJ1-2	-	CATKGIQSYTF	TGTGCCACTAAAGGAATCCAGAGCTACACCTTC
-	TRBV29-1	TRBJ1-2	TRBD1	CSVEEGDRLYGYTF	TGCAGCGTTGAAGAGGGGGACAGGCTGTATGGCTACACCTTC